Following are 5 T cell receptor beta chains from one sample sequenced in a study of blood T cell repertoires in COVID-19. TCRdb's copy holds only in-frame clones and misses some; the assay was immunoSEQ multiplex PCR. The data show around 100,000 clones, with around 87% seen just once and around 5% held by the top ten. The sequenced sample consisted of peripheral blood. The receptors come from a woman between 45 and 60 years old with COVID-19, enrolled during active disease.

The rearrangement joins TRBV3-1 (or the pseudogene TRBV3-2) to TRBJ2-1, with 7 bases aligning to TRBD1. The CDR3 spans 16 residues. Germline V lookup: CDR1 LGHDT, CDR2 YNNKEL (reference sequence). The J segment lost 6 bases and the V segment lost 2 bases, leaving 10 bases of the junction unmatched. As DNA, the CDR3 is TGTGCCAGCAGCCAAAGTGTGGGGCCAGGGGGCAATGAGCAGTTCTTC. Amino acids: CASSQSVGPGGNEQFF.

V and J are TRBV7-9 and TRBJ1-2; TRBD1 might be the D (5 bases). The length of the CDR3 is 16 residues. Looked up from germline, CDR1 is SEHNR and CDR2 is FQNEAQ (reference sequence). V was shortened by 3 bases and J by 4 bases, with 18 bases between the two germline ends. The CDR3 nucleotides read TGTGCCAGCAGCTTCGACACGGGGGGAAGGGGCTATGGCTACACCTTC. This translates into CASSFDTGGRGYGYTF.

The chain recombines TRBV7-9 with TRBJ2-4; 7 positions agree with TRBD1. The CDR3 runs 12 residues. The germline gives CDR1 SEHNR, CDR2 FQNEAQ (reference sequence). V was pared by 2 bases and J by 8 bases, with 0 bases of the junction left unmatched. The CDR3 coding sequence is TGTGCCAGCAGCTTACAGGGGGACATTCAGTACTTC. It translates to CASSLQGDIQYF.

This sequence joins TRBV4-2 and TRBJ2-5, with TRBD2 identical over 13 bases. In germline, CDR1 is LGHNA, CDR2 YNFKEQ. After removal of 0 bases from V and 5 bases from J, the junction contained 6 bases not matched to a gene. The CDR3 sequence is 17 residues long. The CDR3 nucleotides read TGTGCCAGCAGCCAAGATTGGACTAGCGGGGGATTTGAGACCCAGTACTTC. Protein product: CASSQDWTSGGFETQYF.

V gene TRBV5-1 combines with J gene TRBJ2-5, with a weak D call TRBD2 (6 bases). V was shortened by 0 bases and J by 1 base, with 13 bases between the two germline ends. The CDR3 covers 16 residues. Germline CDR1 reads SGHRS; CDR2 reads YFSETQ. CDR3 DNA sequence: TGCGCCAGCAGCTTGGGTGGAGGGAACCTCCAAGAGACCCAGTACTTC. Translating it yields CASSLGGGNLQETQYF.